The clone carrying this TCR beta chain was observed a handful of times. Its antigen is currently unknown. These data are taken from a study of cytomegalovirus exposure and HLA in healthy donors. CDR1 and CDR2 from the germline V gene are LGHNT and FRNRAP. Trimming took off 4 bases at V and 5 bases at J, with 11 bases between the two ends. This CDR3 is 13 amino acids long. Some clones are missing from TCRdb's copy, which holds only in-frame ones; the method was immunoSEQ multiplex PCR. Here the sample spans about 350,000 clones, about 85% being singletons. General study results and limits: The tendency of first-cohort TCR clusters to co-occur in the 95 to 150 validation repertoires was the finding of a later analysis. In vitro experiments confirmed that three CMV-associated chains were specific for CMV antigens.

The source of this sequence is a woman aged 25 to 39 in good health and CMV-seropositive. The V and J genes are TRBV12-5 and TRBJ1-1; D remains unclear. The sequencing input was PBMCs. The CDR3 spells CASGSGSRTEAFF. CDR3 DNA sequence: TGTGCTAGTGGTTCGGGGAGCCGGACTGAAGCTTTCTTT.